One and the same sample provided the 21 T cell receptor beta chains below, sequenced in a study of human T cells and chemical hapten exposure. TCRdb redid the calling of the RACE reads with MiXCR, one entry per CDR3 protein. The table shows 130,000 or so distinct CDR3 sequences, with 8.5% to 9.5% occurring only once. Time point given: healthy volunteer bleed at 2 weeks. The starting material, unfractionated whole blood, was used for total RNA extraction. Sequencing input: whole blood. Every receptor here comes from a male donor in good health. Some clones in this sample may be carry-over from other donors' samples.

This clonotype has more than one count but fewer than ten. The chain uses TRBV11-1 and TRBJ2-2; D gene uncertain. Germline CDR1 is SGHAT and CDR2 is FQDESV (reference sequence). CDR3 length: 11 residues. V was shortened by 7 bases and J by 6 bases, with 6 bases between the two germline ends. The CDR3 DNA is TGTGCCAGCACCGCCGCCGGGGAGCTGTTTTTT. Translated: CASTAAGELFF.

There are many counts of this clonotype. V is TRBV25-1 and J is TRBJ2-1; D is ambiguous. V was pared by 2 bases and J by 0 bases, with 8 bases between. CDR3 size: 15 residues. Germline V lookup: CDR1 MGHDK, CDR2 SYGVNS. The CDR3 loop reads CASSENRNSYNEQFF. CDR3 nucleotide sequence: TGTGCCAGCAGTGAAAATAGGAACTCCTACAATGAGCAGTTCTTC.

This clonotype was observed a handful of times. This chain uses TRBV28 with TRBJ1-3; TRBD1 is a possible D gene (6 bases). CDR1 and CDR2 (germline): MDHEN, SYDVKM. Deletions cut 6 bases from V and 8 bases from J, with 14 bases between. This CDR3 contains 13 residues. The CDR3 is CASSSGQLDTIYF. The CDR3 DNA follows: TGTGCCAGCAGCTCTGGACAGCTGGACACCATATATTTT.

This clonotype was seen more than once but under ten times. The chain combines TRBV15 with TRBJ1-5, with D maybe TRBD1 (6 bases). Germline CDR1 LNHNV, CDR2 YYDKDF (reference sequence). The CDR3 is made up of 15 amino acids. Trimming left V 3 bases short and J 5 bases short, with 14 bases between. The CDR3 sequence: CATSSVREGDQPQHF. The DNA for the CDR3 is TGTGCCACCAGCAGCGTCCGGGAGGGGGATCAGCCCCAGCATTTT.

This clonotype was seen a handful of times. The CDR3: CASSDTGELFF. CDR3 sequence (DNA): TGCGCCAGCAGCGACACCGGGGAGCTGTTTTTT. The chain joins TRBV5-1 to TRBJ2-2; no definite D call. CDR1 is SGHRS and CDR2 is YFSETQ in the germline V gene. Trimming shortened V by 4 bases and J by 3 bases, and 1 base separated the two germline ends. This CDR3 is built from 11 residues.

The V and J genes are TRBV11-2 and TRBJ2-3, with 8 positions matching TRBD1. The junction had 4 bases not matched to a gene; V was cut back by 1 base and J by 4 bases. Looked up from germline, CDR1 is SGHAT and CDR2 is FQNNGV. This CDR3 is built from 15 residues. CDR3 loop: CASSLVPGGADTQYF. The CDR3 nucleotides are TGTGCCAGCAGCTTAGTACCAGGGGGCGCAGATACGCAGTATTTT.

This clonotype occurred a few times. V usage is TRBV5-1 and J usage is TRBJ2-7; TRBD2 matches at 14 bases. CDR1 SGHRS and CDR2 YFSETQ come from the germline V gene. The CDR3 runs 15 residues. V lost 4 bases, J lost 1 base, and 1 base stayed unmatched. The CDR3 sequence: CASSRLAGGSYEQYF. The CDR3 region has the DNA TGCGCCAGCAGCCGACTAGCGGGAGGGTCCTACGAGCAGTACTTC.

The V gene is TRBV29-1, the J gene TRBJ2-3, with 7 bases fitting TRBD1. The CDR3 has 14 amino acids. The germline gives CDR1 SQVTM, CDR2 ANQGSEA. J gave up 6 bases and V 8 bases, and 14 bases lay outside the gene matches. The CDR3 reads CSSGQALNRDTQYF. As DNA, the CDR3 is TGCAGCTCAGGACAGGCGCTTAACCGGGATACGCAGTATTTT.

The chain carries TRBV24-1 and TRBJ2-1; TRBD1 or TRBD2 may be the D gene (5 bases each). CDR3 length: 11 residues. Germline V lookup: CDR1 KGHDR, CDR2 SFDVKD. The ends were cut back, 9 bases at V and 8 bases at J, with 10 bases in the middle. CDR3 sequence: CATGTGYEQFF. The CDR3 DNA reads TGTGCCACCGGGACGGGATATGAGCAGTTCTTC.

The rearrangement joins TRBV29-1 to TRBJ2-1; either TRBD1 or TRBD2 may supply D (7 bases each). Per germline, CDR1 SQVTM and CDR2 ANQGSEA. The CDR3 is 14 amino acids. Trimming removed 5 bases at V and 5 bases at J, with 16 bases between. The CDR3 here is CSVLRQGGNNEQFF. As DNA, the CDR3 is TGCAGCGTTTTACGACAGGGAGGGAACAATGAGCAGTTCTTC.

The chain carries TRBV20-1 and TRBJ2-7, with 10 bases fitting TRBD2. Germline V CDR1 and CDR2: DFQATT, SNEGSKA (reference sequence). The trim removed 6 bases at V and 1 base at J, leaving 6 bases unmatched. The CDR3 consists of 14 residues. This chain's CDR3 is CSAPVAGGSYEQYF. In DNA, the CDR3 is TGCAGTGCACCCGTAGCGGGGGGTTCCTACGAGCAGTACTTC.

This clonotype was recorded many times. V is TRBV7-2 and J is TRBJ2-7, with a possible D match to TRBD2 (6 bases). V gave up 5 bases and J gave up 1 base, with 12 bases separating them. This CDR3 spans 14 amino acids. CDR1 and CDR2 from the germline V gene are SGHTA and FQGNSA. The CDR3, as DNA: TGTGCCAGCAGCCCCATGGGACTTTCCTACGAGCAGTACTTC. It encodes CASSPMGLSYEQYF. Based on the CDR3 plus reference TRBV7-2 and TRBJ2-7, the full variable domain is GAGVSQSPSNKVTEKGKDVELRCDPISGHTALYWYRQSLGQGLEFLIYFQGNSAPDKSGLPSDRFSAERTGGSVSTLTIQRTQQEDSAVYLCASSPMGLSYEQYFGPGTRLTVT.

There are many counts of this clonotype. The chain combines TRBV5-6 with TRBJ2-3; 8 bases map to TRBD2. The CDR3 has 14 residues. With V trimmed by 2 bases and J by 6 bases, 5 bases remained unmatched. Per germline, CDR1 SGHDT and CDR2 YYEEEE. CDR3 in DNA: TGTGCCAGCAGCTTAGGAACGGGAGGGGATACGCAGTATTTT. Residues: CASSLGTGGDTQYF.

This clonotype was seen ten or more times. The J gene is TRBJ1-3, the V gene TRBV18, with D tentatively TRBD1 (6 bases). Germline V gene data show CDR1 as KGHSH and CDR2 as LQKENI. The CDR3 spans 15 residues. The V end was cut by 5 bases, the J end by 0 bases, with 11 bases between. CDR3: CASSIRGGSGNTIYF. The CDR3 DNA reads as TGTGCCAGCTCAATCAGAGGGGGCTCTGGAAACACCATATATTTT.

At least ten counts were recorded for this clonotype. The chain is built from TRBV12-3 or TRBV12-4 and TRBJ1-1, with D maybe TRBD1 (6 bases). CDR3 length equals 14 residues. V was cut by 3 bases and J by 4 bases, with 12 bases left in between. The CDR3 nucleotides are TGTGCCAGCAGTTTGGGGGGGGCCGGCACTGAAGCTTTCTTT. Protein: CASSLGGAGTEAFF.

The chain combines TRBV10-3 with TRBJ1-2; D uncertain. Germline V CDR1 and CDR2: ENHRY, SYGVKD. CDR3 size: 13 residues. V was trimmed by 0 bases and J by 4 bases, leaving 6 bases between them. The CDR3 is CAISESQIYGYTF. DNA for the CDR3: TGTGCCATCAGTGAGTCCCAGATCTATGGCTACACCTTC.

This clonotype has a handful of counts. This chain connects TRBV19 to TRBJ1-5; 8 bases map to TRBD1. CDR1 and CDR2 (germline): LNHDA, SQIVND (reference sequence). The trim removed 10 bases at V and 3 bases at J, leaving 8 bases unmatched. There are 14 residues in the CDR3. CDR3 residues: CATRQGTNNQPQHF. The CDR3 region has the DNA TGTGCCACCCGACAGGGGACGAACAATCAGCCCCAGCATTTT.

This clonotype was seen only a few times. This sequence joins TRBV9 and TRBJ2-4; D is tentatively TRBD1 or TRBD2 (5 bases each). Deletions cut 0 bases from V and 3 bases from J, with 19 bases between. The germline CDR1 and CDR2 sequences are SGDLS and YYNGEE. The CDR3 covers 18 residues. The CDR3 spells CASSVGGGGDSSKNIQYF. CDR3 DNA sequence: TGTGCCAGCAGCGTAGGTGGGGGTGGCGATTCGAGCAAAAACATTCAGTACTTC.

The rearrangement joins TRBV4-3 to TRBJ1-5, with 9 bases identical to TRBD1. The J segment lost 3 bases and the V segment lost 3 bases, leaving 3 bases of the junction unmatched. CDR1 and CDR2 (germline): LGHNA, YSLEER. This CDR3 is built from 15 residues. The CDR3 bases are TGCGCCAGCAGCCATTGGACAGGGGACAATCAGCCCCAGCATTTT. It is translated as CASSHWTGDNQPQHF.

This clonotype was counted a few times. This chain joins TRBV20-1 and TRBJ2-7, with D unclear. V lost 4 bases, J lost 0 bases, and 10 bases lay in between. This CDR3 contains 13 residues. CDR1 and CDR2 (germline): DFQATT, SNEGSKA (reference sequence). CDR3 sequence: CSATRTSSYEQYF. The CDR3 coding sequence is TGCAGTGCTACCCGAACGAGCTCCTACGAGCAGTACTTC.

Many counts were recorded for this clonotype. The chain links TRBV7-9 to TRBJ1-2; maybe TRBD1 (6 bases). Trimming cost V 1 base and J 2 bases, with 11 bases left between them. There are 15 residues in the CDR3. Germline CDR1 and CDR2: SEHNR and FQNEAQ (reference sequence). CDR3 sequence: CASSLGGGKNYGYTF. CDR3 in DNA: TGTGCCAGCAGCTTAGGTGGGGGCAAGAACTATGGCTACACCTTC.